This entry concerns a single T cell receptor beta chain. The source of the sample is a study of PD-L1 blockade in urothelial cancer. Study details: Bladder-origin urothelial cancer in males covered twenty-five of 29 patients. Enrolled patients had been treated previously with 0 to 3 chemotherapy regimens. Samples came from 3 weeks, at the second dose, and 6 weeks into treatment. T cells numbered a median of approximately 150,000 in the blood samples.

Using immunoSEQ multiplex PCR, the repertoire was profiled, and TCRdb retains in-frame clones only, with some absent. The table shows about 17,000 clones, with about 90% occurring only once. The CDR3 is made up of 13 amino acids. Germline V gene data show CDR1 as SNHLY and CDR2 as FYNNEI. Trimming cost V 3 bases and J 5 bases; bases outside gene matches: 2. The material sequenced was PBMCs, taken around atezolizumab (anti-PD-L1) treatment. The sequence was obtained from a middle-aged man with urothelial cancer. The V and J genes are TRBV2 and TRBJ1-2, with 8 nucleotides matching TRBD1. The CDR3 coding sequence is TGTGCCAGCAGTGACAGGGGGCAATATGGCTACACCTTC. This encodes CASSDRGQYGYTF.